Detailed here is one TCR beta chain. Sequencing was performed with immunoSEQ multiplex PCR; in TCRdb, only in-frame clones are kept and a portion is missing. The sample comprises under 1,500 clones, 85% of which are singletons, and approximately 12% rests with the top ten. These data come from a study of brain metastases from non-small cell lung cancer. The germline gives CDR1 MGHRA, CDR2 YSYEKL. The ends were cut back, 4 bases at V and 4 bases at J, with 23 bases in the middle. The length of the CDR3 is 18 residues. The chain recombines TRBV4-1 with TRBJ2-1, with a possible D match to TRBD1 (5 bases). The clonotype comes from a donor at least 40 years old with non-small cell lung cancer. Material: tumor-adjacent normal tissue. CDR3 DNA sequence: TGCGCCAGCAGCCTTCTATTAGGGGCCCCGGCGGATTACAATGAGCAGTTCTTC. It translates to CASSLLLGAPADYNEQFF.